This TCR beta chain was captured in a study of cytomegalovirus exposure and HLA in healthy donors (dated 2017 in TCRdb). Study-level background: An earlier analysis of roughly 630 of the donors reported 250 to 350 Gb of sequence data and 120 million or so unique TCR beta sequences from 150 million to 200 million T cells. An early release covering about 600 HLA-typed donors comprised about 290 gigabases of sequencing data and 65 million to 100 million unique TCR sequences. Of the roughly 400 genotyped donors, 65% to 90% fell in the genetic ancestry cluster associated with self-reported Caucasian donors. The study aimed to test whether cataloging public T cell receptors could reveal signatures of past pathogen exposure. The T cell repertoires of about 700 subjects were profiled by immunosequencing and related to cytomegalovirus serostatus. A separate validation cohort of approximately 130 different subjects was used in addition to the 666-subject first cohort. To predict cytomegalovirus infection status, the study combined high-throughput TCR immunosequencing, statistical association of individual TCRs with disease status, and machine learning. To study patterns of TCR occurrence, a later analysis re-analyzed previously published TCR beta repertoires from 600 to 750 donors and added high-resolution HLA genotyping. In the later analysis, no new phenotypic data were used to find candidate immune exposures; instead, reliance was placed on TCR beta sequences and their occurrence across donors. To decide whether each TCR beta V gene segment behaved as functional or pseudogenic, an earlier analysis of 587 of the donors relied on high-throughput TCR beta sequencing. Donor age, sex, ethnicity and CMV serostatus were collected together with the repertoire data. A later genetic analysis used genome-wide SNP genotypes for about 65% of the 666 donors, treating that subset as a discovery cohort. Every discovery cohort repertoire had been produced on one sequencing platform. HLA typing included class I and class II loci at four-digit resolution. Typing coverage varied by locus: about 620-640 donors for A, B, C, DRB1 and DQB1; more than 500 for DQA1; approximately 610 for DPA1; 450 to 480 for DPB1. Because of strong linkage in the cohort, 4 to 6 DR-DQ haplotypes were treated as single units for association and clustering. On average, 235,054 unique TCR beta nucleotide sequences were sequenced per donor among fewer than 500 genotyped donors of the cohort, with 15% to 20% of those sequences being non-productive. Overall study results and their limits: Presence/absence analyses assumed roughly uniform sequencing depth across donors, an assumption that may not hold. In a later analysis, TCR association rates were found to vary across HLA loci, with the most associated TCRs seen for DRB1 alleles and the fewest for HLA-C alleles. The authors suggested that the approach could potentially be generalized to other disease states and immunological phenotypes. An earlier analysis of some 560 of the donors showed that most TCR beta V segments appeared in productive rearrangements either about 90% or about 30% of the time, which broadly matched IMGT annotations. While some public TCRs were present in many individuals, most TCR sequences turned up only very rarely across donors. V-gene and J-gene trimming of TCR beta chains was associated with a missense DCLRE1C variant in a later genetic analysis, and the association was replicated in an independent cohort. Strong co-occurrence of HLA alleles, especially DR and DQ, made assigning TCR associations to individual alleles difficult. A later analysis found that HLA-associated TCR beta chains were more clonally expanded and had lower generation probabilities than equally common non-associated chains. In both the original and validation cohorts, the classifier was reported to diagnose cytomegalovirus status with high specificity and sensitivity. A further reported finding was that TCR beta sequences accurately predicted the HLA-A and HLA-B alleles for most subjects in the first cohort. Several of the top co-occurrence clusters appeared to be linked to parvovirus B19, influenza, CMV and Epstein-Barr virus, according to a later analysis. The earlier analysis of some 540 of the donors excluded around 17 rarely observed V segments, including chromosome 9 orphons, because counts were too low. A few of the identified cytomegalovirus-associated TCR beta chains were confirmed in vitro to be specific for cytomegalovirus antigens. Correlated functional status among segregating V segments might be attributable to linkage disequilibrium, but an unknown experimental factor could not be ruled out. A cluster of highly shared sequence variants was judged likely to be a technical artifact of the sequencing pipeline. For the cohort, immune exposure information was limited to CMV serostatus. A later analysis associated about 18,000 TCR beta sequences with specific HLA alleles at a false discovery rate of 0.05. In this cohort, only TCR beta chains were sequenced, and detectable features were limited by the absence of alpha or paired-chain data. A total of 150 to 200 TCR beta chains were listed by the study as associated with cytomegalovirus. A later genetic analysis reported fewer N-insertions in productive TCRs among donors in an Asian-associated ancestry cluster than the roughly 640-donor mean. A later analysis found that most CMV-associated TCR beta chains appeared HLA-restricted, with HLA associations seemingly driven largely by CMV exposure. Some IMGT-functional V segments, including TRBV6-2 and TRBV6-3, could not be told apart with the 87-base-pair reads, so those segments were excluded. Because some donors lacked HLA typing at each locus, the association tests relied only on the typed subset.

Libraries were prepared through the immunoSEQ multiplex PCR assay. For the multiplex PCR, a mixture combining 60 forward primers for TCR Vbeta segments and 13 reverse primers for TCR Jbeta segments was used. Amplification of the CDR3 region of rearranged TCR beta genes was performed with a multiplex PCR assay on genomic DNA. Amplified TCR beta libraries were sequenced as 87-base-pair reads on the Illumina HiSeq System. Per the source publication's procedure: A later analysis tallied 80 million to 95 million unique TCR beta chains across the approximately 670 repertoires, and approximately 12 million of those chains were shared by two or more donors. Raw reads were error-corrected and collapsed into unique sequences with a nearest-neighbor algorithm that merged closely related sequences to remove PCR and sequencing errors. Alignment of CDR3 sequences to IMGT reference sequences was used to assign V, D and J gene segments. For a sequence to be retained, a match of at least six nucleotides was required to both a V gene segment and a J gene segment. Rearrangements were called productive when the CDR3 lacked stop codons and stayed in frame with V and J; all others were non-productive. CDR3 was defined according to IMGT convention as the region running from the second conserved V-encoded cysteine to the conserved J-encoded phenylalanine. Sequences without an unambiguous match to a single V gene segment were excluded from the earlier analysis of 450 to 750 of the donors. In an earlier analysis of about 590 of the donors, a V segment was called functional when productive rearrangements were above 56.7%, and segregating when the standard deviation between donors exceeded 5%. A statistical classification framework was developed to diagnose cytomegalovirus status using the catalog of TCR beta chain sequences. A later analysis assigned V and J genes by comparing TCR nucleotide sequences with IMGT/GENE-DB human TR gene sequences. The TCRdist pipeline was used in a later analysis to assign CDR3 sequences and most-parsimonious VDJ recombination scenarios. A later analysis defined each TCR beta chain by its CDR3 amino acid sequence plus V-gene family, and excluded reads lacking a unique V-gene family. A later analysis removed over 500 highly shared, low-generation-probability nucleotide sequences to deal with suspected cross-contamination and a sequencing artifact. In a later analysis, a clonal expansion index was calculated for each public chain from normalized within-repertoire ranks of inferred template counts. A later analysis computed generation probabilities with a VDJ recombination model fitted to out-of-frame rearrangements, and checked the results against IGoR. In a later analysis, hypergeometric tests were used to score TCR-TCR, TCR-HLA and TCR-CMV co-occurrence, with a repertoire-size bias correction applied to TCR pairs. In a later analysis, false discovery rates were estimated by permuting HLA or CMV assignments 20 times. In a later analysis, co-occurring TCRs were grouped using DBSCAN, and TCRdist sequence similarity was added for clustering within HLA-allele-positive subsets. Repertoires with fewer than 30,000 or more than 120,000 public chains, plus five repertoires with anomalous nucleotide sharing, were excluded from co-occurrence clustering. As stored in TCRdb, this immuneACCESS dataset retains in-frame rearrangements with V and J assigned. A fraction of the clones does not appear; measured against another copy, unresolved V genes explain less than half of the discrepancy, and the remainder lacks a known reason. That table gives V, J and clone size, and the DNA gave D and trimming. This sample has under 200,000 clones in its table, and about 13% of those were observed once. The top ten clones comprise over 6.5% of the sample.

The cohort consisted of approximately 690 healthy bone marrow donors. All cohort members were sampled while nominally healthy, although unrecorded immune exposures were likely present. The donor was CMV seropositive and belonged to the group of 250 to 300 seropositive cohort members. A peripheral blood sample was collected from each donor, and TCR beta sequencing was performed on peripheral blood mononuclear cells. The Qiagen DNeasy Blood Extraction Kit was used to extract genomic DNA from the blood cell samples. This clone appeared a few times. Its antigen remains undetermined. No much larger clonotype is one base removed from it; base qualities were not supplied. A distance of 12 bases separates the germline ends of V and J, which lose 3 bases and 6 bases respectively. CDR1 and CDR2 were assigned from the germline V gene as KGHSH and LQKENI. Including the terminal cysteine and phenylalanine, the CDR3 comprises 14 residues. Only the CDR3 DNA is retained, 42 bases long and in frame from the first base.

The clonotype was recovered from a man in his fifties or sixties in good health and CMV-seropositive. The chain was built from TRBV18 and TRBJ1-5, with TRBD1 perhaps the D gene, on 5 matching bases. The sequencing input was PBMCs. The DNA reads TGTGCCAGCTCACCCTCGGGGGGTAGTCAGCCCCAGCATTTT. Its translation is CASSPSGGSQPQHF.